The 13 T cell receptor beta chains below come from one sample, sequenced in a study of T cell responses to AZD1222 COVID-19 vaccine. Assay: immunoSEQ multiplex PCR; the TCRdb copy retains only in-frame clones and omits some. The sample holds approximately 190,000 clones, around 92% seen once. The specimen was peripheral blood, collected on day 0 of AZD1222 vaccination. Receptors originate from an adult in good health.

The chain recombines TRBV18 with TRBJ2-7; D is possibly TRBD1 (6 bases). The V gene's germline CDR1 is KGHSH and CDR2 LQKENI. The CDR3 covers 11 residues. Trimming took 6 bases from V and 5 from J, leaving 8 bases between them. The CDR3 loop is CASSRQDEQYF. CDR3 sequence (DNA): TGTGCCAGCTCCCGACAGGACGAGCAGTACTTC.

This clone was recorded only once. V is TRBV6-5 and J is TRBJ2-7; 9 nucleotides agree with TRBD1. CDR1 is MNHEY and CDR2 is SVGAGI in the germline V gene. The CDR3 sequence is 13 residues long. CDR3 in amino acids: CASSRDREYEQYF. The CDR3 DNA follows: TGTGCATCCTCCCGGGACAGGGAGTACGAGCAGTACTTC.

The chain is built from TRBV7-8 and TRBJ2-7, with D tentatively TRBD1 (6 bases). The length of the CDR3 is 14 residues. Trimming took off 5 bases at V and 1 base at J, with 12 bases between the two ends. CDR1 is SGHVS, CDR2 FQNEAQ, per germline. For the CDR3, the DNA is TGTGCCAGCAGCCCCCGACAGGTTTCCTACGAGCAGTACTTC. Its translation is CASSPRQVSYEQYF. Using reference TRBV7-8 and TRBJ2-7 for the parts outside the CDR3, the full variable domain is GAGVSQSPRYKVAKRGQDVALRCDPISGHVSLFWYQQALGQGPEFLTYFQNEAQLDKSGLPSDRFFAERPEGSVSTLKIQRTQQEDSAVYLCASSPRQVSYEQYFGPGTRLTVT.

This chain uses TRBV6-2 or TRBV6-3 with TRBJ1-2, with TRBD1 identical over 8 bases. The length of the CDR3 is 14 residues. The J segment lost 2 bases and the V segment lost 4 bases, leaving 3 bases of the junction unmatched. From germline, CDR1 is MNHEY and CDR2 SVGEGT. The CDR3 nucleotides are TGTGCCAGCAGTTGGACAGGGAGAAACTATGGCTACACCTTC. Translation gives CASSWTGRNYGYTF.

The V gene is TRBV19, the J gene TRBJ1-5; 7 bases agree with TRBD1. V trimming: 4 bases; J trimming: 1 base; junction bases outside the gene matches: 7. This CDR3 region has 16 residues. Germline CDR1 reads LNHDA; CDR2 reads SQIVND (reference sequence). CDR3 sequence (DNA): TGTGCCAGTAGTAAGCGCGCAGGGGGGAGCAATCAGCCCCAGCATTTT. It is translated as CASSKRAGGSNQPQHF.

The chain joins TRBV10-2 to TRBJ1-5, with 10 bases matching TRBD1. The CDR3 has 14 residues. CDR1 WSHSY and CDR2 SAAADI come from the germline V gene. Unmatched junction bases numbered 3, after V lost 2 bases and J lost 8 bases. This CDR3 reads CASSEDRGREPQHF. The CDR3 DNA reads TGCGCCAGCAGTGAGGACAGGGGGCGAGAGCCCCAGCATTTT.

The rearrangement links TRBV7-2 to TRBJ2-3; D is perhaps TRBD1 (6 bases). The V gene lost 2 bases and the J gene lost 5 bases, with 14 bases spanning the gap. Germline lookup yields CDR1 SGHTA and CDR2 FQGNSA. The CDR3 spans 15 residues. The CDR3 sequence is CASSLWGLAGDTQYF. In nucleotides, the CDR3 is TGTGCCAGCAGCTTATGGGGGCTAGCTGGAGATACGCAGTATTTT.

This rearrangement joins TRBV18 to TRBJ1-1, with D possibly matching TRBD1 (5 bases). Per germline, CDR1 KGHSH and CDR2 LQKENI. V lost 3 bases and J lost 1, with 12 bases in between. This CDR3 is 15 amino acids long. The DNA of the CDR3 is TGTGCCAGCTCACCCAACAGGCCGGGGAACACTGAAGCTTTCTTT. The encoded protein is CASSPNRPGNTEAFF.

The chain joins TRBV12-3 or TRBV12-4 to TRBJ2-1; no firm D call. V lost 3 bases to trimming and J lost 2 bases, with 5 bases between them. The CDR3 runs 13 residues. The CDR3: CASSFGPYNEQFF. CDR3 nucleotide sequence: TGTGCCAGCAGTTTCGGCCCCTACAATGAGCAGTTCTTC.

CDR3 sequence reads: CASNPTDSGNTIYF. For the CDR3, the DNA is TGTGCCAGCAACCCGACAGACTCTGGAAACACCATATATTTT. The genes are TRBV6-5 and TRBJ1-3, with a tentative D call TRBD1 (5 bases). The CDR3 is 14 amino acids. With 7 bases removed from V and 0 bases from J, the gap between germline ends came to 10 bases. Per germline, CDR1 MNHEY and CDR2 SVGAGI.

CDR3 region: CASGPDSYYNSPLHF. In DNA, the CDR3 is TGTGCCAGCGGCCCGGACAGCTATTATAATTCACCCCTCCACTTT. The chain uses TRBV6-2 or TRBV6-3 and TRBJ1-6; D is perhaps TRBD1 (6 bases). Germline V lookup: CDR1 MNHEY, CDR2 SVGEGT. Trimming pared 8 bases from V and 4 bases from J, leaving 15 bases between. The CDR3 covers 15 residues.

This chain connects TRBV4-3 to TRBJ2-4; D ambiguous. V was shortened by 1 base and J by 3 bases, with 10 bases between the two germline ends. This CDR3 is 15 amino acids long. Germline CDR1 reads LGHNA; CDR2 reads YSLEER. CDR3 coding DNA: TGCGCCAGCAGCCAAGGTTCCCTGGGCAAAAACATTCAGTACTTC. Residues: CASSQGSLGKNIQYF.

The J gene is TRBJ1-1, the V gene TRBV28, with D uncertain. The CDR3 is 14 residues long. Germline CDR1 is MDHEN and CDR2 is SYDVKM. Trimming removed 1 base from V and 1 base from J, with 7 bases in between. CDR3 in amino acids: CASSLFSRNTEAFF. The DNA for the CDR3 is TGTGCCAGCAGTTTATTTAGCAGGAACACTGAAGCTTTCTTT.